One sample yielded the 32 T cell receptor beta chains listed below, sequenced in a study of Graves' ophthalmopathy and Graves' hyperthyroidism. Amplification of the TCR beta CDR3 regions used RNA transcripts (as template). An initial RT-PCR round employing HTBI primers preceded a second-round multiplex PCR. Each CDR3 protein is one row after TCRdb ran MiXCR on the multiplex PCR reads. The table includes around 590,000 distinct CDR3 sequences, 35% to 45% detected once. The sequencing input was peripheral blood or thyroid tissue (not recorded which). The receptors shown here come from an adult man with Graves' hyperthyroidism.

At least ten counts were recorded for this clonotype. The chain has TRBV19 and TRBJ1-1; unclear D gene. This CDR3 is 13 amino acids long. Germline loops: CDR1 LNHDA, CDR2 SQIVND (reference sequence). Trimming cost V 3 bases and J 12 bases, with 17 bases left between them. DNA of the CDR3: TGTGCCAGTAGTATCGGCAGGCGACCCTTTTCTTTCTTT. It translates to CASSIGRRPFSFF.

This chain links TRBV25-1 with TRBJ2-7; D possibly corresponds to TRBD1 (6 bases). The V gene's germline CDR1 is MGHDK and CDR2 SYGVNS. V lost 7 bases and J lost 6, with 7 bases in between. This CDR3 is built from 10 residues. The CDR3 reads CASIRGEQYF. The CDR3 DNA reads TGTGCCAGCATCAGGGGCGAGCAGTACTTC.

This clonotype was counted many times. The chain uses TRBV12-3 or TRBV12-4 and TRBJ1-2, with unresolved D. This CDR3 contains 14 residues. V lost 3 bases, J lost 3 bases, and 11 bases lay in between. The CDR3 region has the DNA TGTGCCAGCAGTTTTTACACAACTCACTATGGCTACACCTTC. As protein: CASSFYTTHYGYTF.

With regard to this clonotype: The CDR3 ends on some other residue instead of the conserved phenylalanine or tryptophan, so this is likely a read error. This chain joins TRBV2 and TRBJ1-5; D not resolved. This CDR3 is built from 17 residues. Per the germline V gene, CDR1 is SNHLY and CDR2 is FYNNEI. V was trimmed by 4 bases and J by 2 bases, leaving 18 bases between them. For the CDR3, the DNA is TGTGCCAGCAGTGTCCGGGCCTTGGGTAGTGGCAATCAGCCCCAGCATTAT. Its translation is CASSVRALGSGNQPQHY.

This clonotype was recorded once. This sequence joins TRBV7-9 and TRBJ2-7; 7 bases are a match to TRBD1. CDR1 and CDR2 (germline): SEHNR, FQNEAQ (reference sequence). With V trimmed by 2 bases and J by 5 bases, 3 bases remained unmatched. This CDR3 is 13 amino acids long. CDR3 DNA: TGTGCCAGCAGCTTAAAAGGGGGCCACGAGCAGTACTTC. It is translated as CASSLKGGHEQYF. Based on the CDR3 plus reference TRBV7-9 and TRBJ2-7, the full variable domain is DTGVSQNPRHKITKRGQNVTFRCDPISEHNRLYWYRQTLGQGPEFLTYFQNEAQLEKSRLLSDRFSAERPKGSFSTLEIQRTEQGDSAMYLCASSLKGGHEQYFGPGTRLTVT.

This clonotype has a count of ten or more. The V call is TRBV19, the J call TRBJ1-1, with a weak D call TRBD1 (5 bases). The CDR3 totals 14 residues. CDR1 is LNHDA and CDR2 is SQIVND in the germline V gene (reference sequence). Trimming cost V 5 bases and J 1 base, with 11 bases left between them. The CDR3 here is CASSALGGNTEAFF. The DNA of the CDR3 is TGTGCCAGTAGTGCACTTGGGGGGAACACTGAAGCTTTCTTT.

Worth noting for this clonotype: A read error is possible here, since a much larger clone lies one base away. The chain recombines TRBV5-1 with TRBJ2-2; no firm D call. Looked up from germline, CDR1 is SGHRS and CDR2 is YFSETQ. CDR3 length equals 14 residues. The CDR3 reads CASGLVADTGELFF. The CDR3, as DNA: TGCGCCAGCGGCTTGGTGGCAGACACCGGGGAGCTGTTTTTT.

As regards this clonotype: Its ends do not fully match the called genes, so a read error is possible. V gene TRBV29-1 combines with J gene TRBJ2-6; possibly TRBD1 for D (6 bases). Germline V gene lookup returns CDR1 SQVTM and CDR2 ANQGSEA. The CDR3 spans 11 residues. CDR3 loop: CSVLQGSPEAF. Here the CDR3 DNA reads TGCAGCGTCCTACAGGGTTCGCCTGAGGCTTTC.

This clonotype was detected ten times or more. The J gene is TRBJ1-6, the V gene TRBV5-4; perhaps TRBD1 as D (6 bases). CDR1 SGHNT and CDR2 YYREEE come from the germline V gene (reference sequence). The CDR3 loop spans 15 amino acids. V gave up 6 bases and J gave up 7 bases, with 17 bases separating them. In DNA, the CDR3 is TGTGCCAGCACCAAACCGGACAGAGGGAATTCACCCCTCCACTTT. Amino acid sequence: CASTKPDRGNSPLHF.

The genes are TRBV4-1 and TRBJ2-5; TRBD1 might be the D (6 bases). V shed 1 base and J shed 5 bases, with 17 bases lying between them. This CDR3 has 16 residues. CDR1 MGHRA and CDR2 YSYEKL come from the germline V gene. In nucleotides, the CDR3 is TGCGCCAGCAGCCAAGTCGGCGCAGGGGCAATGGAGACCCAGTACTTC. Its translation is CASSQVGAGAMETQYF.

This clonotype was counted many times. The V call is TRBV20-1, the J call TRBJ1-5, with 7 bases lining up with TRBD1. Germline values: CDR1 DFQATT, CDR2 SNEGSKA (reference sequence). CDR3 length: 14 residues. The trim removed 2 bases at V and 2 bases at J, leaving 3 bases unmatched. The CDR3 DNA follows: TGCAGTGCTAGAAAAACAGGGGGCAATCAGCCCCAGCATTTT. Translation: CSARKTGGNQPQHF.

This clonotype was seen at least ten times. No conserved phenylalanine or tryptophan is present at the end of the CDR3, so a read error is the likely explanation. CDR3 region: CASSEWGEASGAFS. In DNA, the CDR3 is TGTGCCAGCAGTGAATGGGGAGAAGCGTCGGGAGCTTTCTCT. This rearrangement joins TRBV25-1 to TRBJ1-1; D unclear. Germline-derived CDR1 and CDR2 are MGHDK and SYGVNS. V lost 1 base to trimming and J lost 10 bases, with 16 bases between them. This CDR3 comprises 14 residues.

This clonotype was counted ten times or more. The rearrangement joins TRBV20-1 to TRBJ2-5; 11 bases are a match to TRBD1. Trimming at V came to 5 bases and at J to 5 bases, leaving 7 bases not matched to a gene. The germline V gene encodes CDR1 DFQATT and CDR2 SNEGSKA (reference sequence). This CDR3 region has 14 residues. CDR3 sequence reads: CSAPPGQGGETQYF. Written as DNA, the CDR3 is TGCAGTGCTCCCCCGGGACAGGGGGGGGAGACCCAGTACTTC.

This clonotype has just a few counts. This rearrangement joins TRBV9 to TRBJ2-7; TRBD2 matches at 14 bases. This CDR3 has 16 amino acids. Germline V gene sequence: CDR1 SGDLS, CDR2 YYNGEE. V lost 3 bases and J lost 7; bases outside the gene matches: 9. This chain's CDR3 is CASSDQGLAGAGEQYF. The CDR3 nucleotides read TGTGCCAGCAGCGATCAGGGACTAGCGGGAGCAGGAGAGCAGTACTTC.

This clonotype was found a few times. This may come from a read error, since a much larger clone is one base off. This chain connects TRBV7-2 to TRBJ2-5, with D possibly being TRBD2 (6 bases). CDR1 is SGHTA, CDR2 FQGNSA, per germline. V lost 1 base, J lost 5 bases, and 8 bases lay in between. The CDR3 runs 13 residues. CDR3 nucleotides: TGTGCCAGCAGCTTAGACGCGGGGGAGACCCAGTACTTC. Its translation: CASSLDAGETQYF.

The rearrangement links TRBV4-1 to TRBJ2-7; 9 bases line up with TRBD2. From germline, CDR1 is MGHRA and CDR2 YSYEKL. The CDR3 runs to 15 residues. With 3 bases clipped from V and 4 bases from J, the junction kept 7 bases outside the gene matches. The CDR3 sequence is CASSHGLASTYEQYF. The DNA of the CDR3 is TGCGCCAGCAGCCACGGACTAGCGAGTACTTACGAGCAGTACTTC.

On this clonotype: Given a much more abundant clone one base away, this may be a read error. The V and J genes are TRBV12-3 or TRBV12-4 and TRBJ2-6, with D maybe TRBD1 (5 bases). Trimming took 7 bases from V and 6 from J, leaving 13 bases between them. There are 14 residues in the CDR3. CDR3 region: CASKAGIAANVLTF. The CDR3 nucleotides read TGTGCCAGCAAAGCAGGGATCGCGGCCAACGTCCTGACTTTC.

Comment on this clonotype: It may be a read error: a sequence one base away is much more abundant. This chain connects TRBV20-1 to TRBJ1-4; tentative D call: TRBD1 (5 bases). CDR3 length: 14 residues. Germline CDR1 reads DFQATT; CDR2 reads SNEGSKA (reference sequence). The ends were cut back, 3 bases at V and 5 bases at J, with 13 bases in the middle. CDR3 bases: TGCAGTGCTAGTCCGGGACCGGGGAATGAAAAACTGTTTTTT. Its protein is CSASPGPGNEKLFF.

This clonotype was seen ten or more times. The J gene is TRBJ2-5, the V gene TRBV7-9; 7 bases fit TRBD1. This CDR3 comprises 13 residues. Germline-derived CDR1 and CDR2 are SEHNR and FQNEAQ (reference sequence). The ends lost 5 bases at V and 1 base at J; junction bases unmatched: 1. The chain's CDR3 is CASSNRGQETQYF. CDR3 nucleotide sequence: TGTGCCAGCAGCAACAGGGGCCAAGAGACCCAGTACTTC.

Worth noting for this clonotype: One end of the junction fails to match germline, which may point to a read error. V is TRBV29-1 and J is TRBJ1-4, with a tentative D call TRBD1 (6 bases). The length of the CDR3 is 11 residues. CDR1 is SQVTM and CDR2 is ANQGSEA in the germline V gene. CDR3 sequence: CSGEQGEKLLF. The CDR3 DNA reads as TGTAGCGGGGAACAGGGAGAAAAACTGCTTTTT.

This sequence joins TRBV7-3 and TRBJ1-1; 9 positions agree with TRBD1. The trim removed 3 bases at V and 0 bases at J, leaving 8 bases unmatched. Germline CDR1 and CDR2: SGHTA and FQGTGA. The CDR3 runs to 17 residues. The CDR3: CASSFRGTGLMNTEAFF. In DNA form, the CDR3 reads TGTGCCAGCAGCTTCCGGGGGACAGGGCTCATGAACACTGAAGCTTTCTTT.

Remarks on this clonotype: This may be a read error: a much more frequent sequence differs by one nucleotide. The chain recombines TRBV12-3 or TRBV12-4 with TRBJ1-1; D not resolved. Trimming cost V 3 bases and J 1 base, with 9 bases left between them. CDR3 length: 14 residues. The CDR3 DNA follows: TGTGCCAGCAGTTTTCCTTTCTCGAACACTGAAGCTTTCTTT. Its translation is CASSFPFSNTEAFF.

This clonotype has a handful of counts. This sequence joins TRBV20-1 and TRBJ2-1; no clear D gene. V was trimmed by 6 bases and J by 6 bases, leaving 12 bases between them. Germline V gene lookup returns CDR1 DFQATT and CDR2 SNEGSKA (reference sequence). The length of the CDR3 is 12 residues. DNA of the CDR3: TGCAGTGCCAACAGTAGCCCCAATGAGCAGTTCTTC. Its translation: CSANSSPNEQFF.

The chain employs TRBV20-1 and TRBJ1-1, with D unclear. V lost 3 bases and J lost 12, with 17 bases in between. The CDR3 covers 12 residues. Germline-derived CDR1 and CDR2 are DFQATT and SNEGSKA (reference sequence). Written as DNA, the CDR3 is TGCAGTGCTAGTCGTCCGAGGTCTGGGACTTTCTTT. Protein product: CSASRPRSGTFF.

The V gene is TRBV29-1, the J gene TRBJ2-5; the D gene is possibly TRBD1 (5 bases). The length of the CDR3 is 13 residues. Looked up from germline, CDR1 is SQVTM and CDR2 is ANQGSEA. V was shortened by 8 bases and J by 1 base, with 14 bases between the two germline ends. CDR3 bases: TGCAGCAGTTTAGTAGGGGCCCAAGAGACCCAGTACTTC. As protein: CSSLVGAQETQYF.

Comments on this clonotype: The junction differs from germline at one of its ends, possibly a read error. This chain links TRBV7-2 with TRBJ2-1; D perhaps matches TRBD2 (6 bases). Germline V gene sequence: CDR1 SGHTA, CDR2 FQGNSA. This CDR3 has 14 residues. The CDR3 spells CASSLPGTLAPQFF. CDR3 DNA sequence: TGCGCCAGCAGCCTACCCGGGACTCTCGCGCCGCAGTTCTTC.

The chain joins TRBV7-9 to TRBJ2-3, with D possibly being TRBD1 or TRBD2 (5 bases each). The V and J ends lost 5 bases and 5 bases respectively, with 14 bases between them. This CDR3 spans 14 amino acids. Germline V gives CDR1 SEHNR, CDR2 FQNEAQ (reference sequence). The CDR3 protein is CASSASRDGDTQYF. The CDR3 DNA reads as TGTGCCAGCAGCGCCTCCAGGGACGGAGATACGCAGTATTTT.

This clonotype was seen ten or more times. The CDR3: CRPGDGYTF. The CDR3 DNA follows: TGCAGGCCGGGTGATGGCTACACCTTC. This chain uses TRBV20-1 with TRBJ1-2; no definite D call. The CDR3 contains 9 residues. From germline, CDR1 is DFQATT and CDR2 SNEGSKA (reference sequence).

This clonotype appeared many times. The rearrangement uses TRBV12-3 or TRBV12-4 and TRBJ1-6, with TRBD1 identical over 7 bases. Germline trimming cut 5 bases from V and 11 bases from J; bases unmatched to any gene: 6. This CDR3 contains 13 residues. The CDR3 here is CASSASTGPPLHF. In DNA form, the CDR3 reads TGTGCCAGCAGTGCCTCGACAGGGCCACCCCTCCACTTT.

The chain joins TRBV7-4 to TRBJ2-2, with a tentative D call TRBD1 (6 bases). Germline V gene lookup returns CDR1 SGHVT and CDR2 SQSDAQ. The CDR3 totals 13 residues. Trimming shortened V by 6 bases and J by 8 bases, and 13 bases separated the two germline ends. CDR3 region: CASRRDGTGELFF. The CDR3 nucleotides read TGTGCCAGCAGACGAGACGGGACAGGGGAGCTGTTTTTT.

The chain uses TRBV12-3 or TRBV12-4 and TRBJ2-2; TRBD1 agrees at 7 bases. CDR3 length: 18 amino acids. V lost 1 base and J lost 1; bases outside the gene matches: 9. DNA for the CDR3: TGTGCCAGCAGTTTAGGAAGGGGGCAGTGGGGGAACACCGGGGAGCTGTTTTTT. Residues: CASSLGRGQWGNTGELFF.

The table lists this clonotype with many counts. This chain links TRBV29-1 with TRBJ1-2; possibly TRBD1 for D (6 bases). CDR1 SQVTM and CDR2 ANQGSEA come from the germline V gene. Trimming removed 7 bases from V and 4 bases from J, with 16 bases in between. CDR3 length: 13 residues. The CDR3 loop is CSDLGEQGYGYTF. CDR3 coding DNA: TGCAGCGACTTAGGGGAACAGGGCTATGGCTACACCTTC.